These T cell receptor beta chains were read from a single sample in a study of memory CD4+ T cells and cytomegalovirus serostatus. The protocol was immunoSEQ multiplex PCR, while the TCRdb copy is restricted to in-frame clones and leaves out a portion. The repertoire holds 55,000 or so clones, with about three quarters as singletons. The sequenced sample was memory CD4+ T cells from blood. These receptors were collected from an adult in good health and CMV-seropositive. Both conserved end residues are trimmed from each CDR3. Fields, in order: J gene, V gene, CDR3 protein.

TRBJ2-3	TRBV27	ASSLAGTGQVWAQY
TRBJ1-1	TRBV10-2	ASIGGQNTEAF
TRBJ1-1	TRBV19	ASSLTWLQNTEAF
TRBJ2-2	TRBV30	AWWGLATGELF
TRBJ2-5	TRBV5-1	ASSLAGRETQY
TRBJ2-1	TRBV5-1	ASSLRAGGSYNEQF
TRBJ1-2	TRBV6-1	ASSEVGSGGRYGYT
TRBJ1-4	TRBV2	ASSDLSSSNEKLF
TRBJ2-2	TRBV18	ASSPAGVGTGELF
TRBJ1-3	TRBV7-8	ASSLKTQFTSGNTIY
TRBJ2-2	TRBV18	ASSISGQNTGELF
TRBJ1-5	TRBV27	ASSEKGQPQH
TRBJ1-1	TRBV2	ASSVKQGARRSTEAF
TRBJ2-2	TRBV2	ASRAEFTGELF
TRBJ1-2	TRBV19	ASSILDLQGGYT
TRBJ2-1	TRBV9	ASSVDVGGRSYNEQF
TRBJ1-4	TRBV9	ASSMGTTATNEKLF
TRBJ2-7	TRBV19	ASALSGTGILYEQY
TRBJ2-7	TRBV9	ASSVSGSWSEQY
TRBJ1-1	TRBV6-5	ASSYLGGNTEAF
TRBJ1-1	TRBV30	AWSALQEAF
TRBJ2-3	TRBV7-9	ASGTSGGSTDTQY
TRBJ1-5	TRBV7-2	ASSRTANSNQPQH
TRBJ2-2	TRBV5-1	ASSFIIAANTGELF
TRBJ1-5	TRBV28	ASSFDRAQPQH
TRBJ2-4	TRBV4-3	ASSQGGGPDQNIQY
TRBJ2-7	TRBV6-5	ASSNSGGSSYEQY
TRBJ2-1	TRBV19	ASTLDRSSYNEQF
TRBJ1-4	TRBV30	ARGTRRNEKLF
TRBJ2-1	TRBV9	ASSVGLAGGLRNEQF
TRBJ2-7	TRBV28	ASNPSGTSYEQY
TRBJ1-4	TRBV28	ASSLGGETEKLF
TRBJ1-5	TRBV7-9	ASSPDSYQPQH
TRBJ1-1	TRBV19	ASSMRNTEAF
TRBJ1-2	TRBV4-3	ASSQAEGNYGYT
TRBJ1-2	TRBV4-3	ASSQLTGQGGYGYT
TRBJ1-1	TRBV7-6	ASSYQSYTEAF
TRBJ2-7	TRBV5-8	ASSRLGNLYEQY
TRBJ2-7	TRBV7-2	ASSVRGSYEQY
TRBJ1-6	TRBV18	ASSPRSSSYNSPLH
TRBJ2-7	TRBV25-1	ASSGGQGSSYEQY
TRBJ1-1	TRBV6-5	ASSYGQNTEAF
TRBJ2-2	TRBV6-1	ASSSGGTGTGELF
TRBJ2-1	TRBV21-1	ASPASGSSISYNEQF
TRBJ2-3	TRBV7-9	ASSLGRGSDTQY
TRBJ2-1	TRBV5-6	ASSSYASQANEQF
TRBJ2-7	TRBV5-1	ASSRMTSGGAYEQY
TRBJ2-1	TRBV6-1	ASSEGSGRGVYNEQF
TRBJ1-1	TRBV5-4	ASSPGGASTEAF
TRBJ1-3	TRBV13	ASSLYILSGNTIY